This paragraph covers one T cell receptor beta chain sequence. What it binds is unknown. This specimen belongs to a study of cytomegalovirus exposure and HLA in healthy donors. The study's findings and limits: Reported performance of the classifier showed diagnosis of cytomegalovirus status with high specificity and sensitivity.

The PCR had 60 Vbeta and 13 Jbeta primers. As processed by the authors: Around 10 million shared chains were among approximately 87 million unique TCR beta chains counted in a later analysis. Clones were sequenced by immunoSEQ multiplex PCR, and TCRdb holds only the in-frame ones, with some missing. The DNA gave D and trimming, while V, J and clone size come from that table. The sample lists roughly 150,000 clones, roughly 82% seen once, with around 6.6% in the top ten. The germline CDR1 and CDR2 sequences are SGHTA and FQGNSA. The V and J ends lost 1 base and 6 bases respectively, with 15 bases between them. This CDR3 region has 15 residues. Each donor was healthy, and each was a bone marrow donor.

J is TRBJ1-2 and V is TRBV7-2, with TRBD1 as a possible D gene (5 bases). Sample: PBMCs. This receptor was identified in a woman between 45 and 60 years old in good health and CMV-seropositive. The CDR3 DNA reads TGTGCCAGCAGCTTAGTTAGTTCGGGGGGGAATGGCTACACCTTC. Its translation: CASSLVSSGGNGYTF.